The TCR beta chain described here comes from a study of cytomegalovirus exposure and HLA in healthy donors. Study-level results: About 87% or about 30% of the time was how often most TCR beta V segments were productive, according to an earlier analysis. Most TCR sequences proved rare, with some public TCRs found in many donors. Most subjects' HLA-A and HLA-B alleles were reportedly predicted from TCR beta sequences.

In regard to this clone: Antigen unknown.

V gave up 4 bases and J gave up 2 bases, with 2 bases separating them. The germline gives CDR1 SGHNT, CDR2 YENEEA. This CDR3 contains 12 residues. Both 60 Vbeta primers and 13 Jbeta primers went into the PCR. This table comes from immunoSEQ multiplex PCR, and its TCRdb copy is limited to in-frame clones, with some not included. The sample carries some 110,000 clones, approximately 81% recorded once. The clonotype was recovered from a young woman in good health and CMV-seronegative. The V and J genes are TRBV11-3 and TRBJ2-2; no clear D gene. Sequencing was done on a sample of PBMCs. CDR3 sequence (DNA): TGTGCCAGCAGCTCAAACACCGGGGAGCTGTTTTTT. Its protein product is CASSSNTGELFF.